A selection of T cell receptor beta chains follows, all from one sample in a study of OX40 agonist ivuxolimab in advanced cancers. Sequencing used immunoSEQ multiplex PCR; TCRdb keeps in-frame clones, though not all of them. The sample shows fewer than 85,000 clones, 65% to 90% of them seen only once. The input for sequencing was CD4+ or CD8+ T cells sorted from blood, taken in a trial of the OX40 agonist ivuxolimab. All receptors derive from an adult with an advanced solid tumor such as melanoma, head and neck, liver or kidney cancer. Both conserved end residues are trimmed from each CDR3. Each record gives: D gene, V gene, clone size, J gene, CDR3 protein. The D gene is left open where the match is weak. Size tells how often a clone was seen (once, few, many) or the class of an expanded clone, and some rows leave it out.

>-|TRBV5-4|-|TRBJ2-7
ASSLATSPALYEQY
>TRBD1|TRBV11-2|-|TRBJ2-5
ASSLGDRQETQY
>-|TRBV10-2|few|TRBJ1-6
ASSGQSNSPLH
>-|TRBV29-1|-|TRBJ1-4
SVTGGGNEKLF
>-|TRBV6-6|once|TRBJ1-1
ASSSFSTEAF
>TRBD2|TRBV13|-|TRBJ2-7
ASSLGPGLAGGYEQY
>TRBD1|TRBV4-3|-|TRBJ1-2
ASSQVGEGGVYGYT
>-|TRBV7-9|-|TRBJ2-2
ASSPLYQNTGELF
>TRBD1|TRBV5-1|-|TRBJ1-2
ASSREDRAVSGYT
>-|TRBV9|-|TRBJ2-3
ASSVESDIPTTQY
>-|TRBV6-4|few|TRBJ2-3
ASSDRMGASTDTQY
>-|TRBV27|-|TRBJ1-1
ASSSGARNTEAF
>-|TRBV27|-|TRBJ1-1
ASSFRGLENTEAF
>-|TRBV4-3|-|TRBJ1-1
ASSQGGGSVEAF
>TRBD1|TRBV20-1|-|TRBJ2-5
SAYRGETQY
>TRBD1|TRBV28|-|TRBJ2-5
ASSSGGQGETQY
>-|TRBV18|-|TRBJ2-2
ASSPYKGSDTGELF
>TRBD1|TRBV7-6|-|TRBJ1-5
ASSPGGGPQPQH
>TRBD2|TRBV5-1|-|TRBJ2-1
ASSPRASGRINEQF
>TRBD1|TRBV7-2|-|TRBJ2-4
ASRPPGTGSGIQY
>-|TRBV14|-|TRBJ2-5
ASSQGRTTQY
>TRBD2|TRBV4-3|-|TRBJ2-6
ASSQGGGGANVLT
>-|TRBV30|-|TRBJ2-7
AWSADRSATEQY
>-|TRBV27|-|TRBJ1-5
ASSSGYSNQPQH
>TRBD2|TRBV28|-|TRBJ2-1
ASKSPGTSQGYEQF
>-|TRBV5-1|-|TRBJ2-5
ASSLAWTETQY
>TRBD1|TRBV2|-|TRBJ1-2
ASSGLEGARRGYT
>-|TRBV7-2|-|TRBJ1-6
ASRDTGRLLH
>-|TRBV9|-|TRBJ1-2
ASSVDSNYGYT
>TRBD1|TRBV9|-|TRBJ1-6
ASSATGDSPLH
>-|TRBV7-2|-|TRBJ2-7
ASSLGTPYEQY
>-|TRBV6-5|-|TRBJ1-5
ASREDSNQPQH
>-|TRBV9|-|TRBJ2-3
ASSVHHLTDTQY
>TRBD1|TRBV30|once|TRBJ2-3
AWSPRGLSTDTQY
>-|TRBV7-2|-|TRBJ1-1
ASSLGENTEAF
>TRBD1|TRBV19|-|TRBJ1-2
ASSSRDRGYT
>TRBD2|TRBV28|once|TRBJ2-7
ASSPSGGLNEQY
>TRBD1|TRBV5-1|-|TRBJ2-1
ASSARDRGWNEQF
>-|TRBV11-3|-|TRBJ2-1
ASSLEGGGNNEQF
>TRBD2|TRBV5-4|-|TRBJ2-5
ASSSSGGRETQY
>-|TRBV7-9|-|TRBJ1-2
ASSEQRYGYT
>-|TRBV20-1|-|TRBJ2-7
SASLFEEQY
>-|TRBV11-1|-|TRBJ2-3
ASPSLEFTQY
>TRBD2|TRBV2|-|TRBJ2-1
ASSFRSGGTSSYNEQF
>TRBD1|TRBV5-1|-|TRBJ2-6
ASSFNRGPGANVLT
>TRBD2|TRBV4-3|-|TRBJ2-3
ASSLAGTDTDTQY
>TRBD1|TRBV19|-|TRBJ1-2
ASSWDSDVDNYGYT
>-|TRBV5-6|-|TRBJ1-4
ASSLAGTSGEKLF
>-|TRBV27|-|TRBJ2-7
ASRPVAAYEQY
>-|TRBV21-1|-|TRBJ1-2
ASSKASRGRGGYGYT
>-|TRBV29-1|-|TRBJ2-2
SARVSSWANTGELF
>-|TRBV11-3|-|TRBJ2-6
ASSPEPGANVLT
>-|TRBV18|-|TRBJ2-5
ASSPGLEETQY
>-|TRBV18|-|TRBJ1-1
ASSLGVMNTEAF
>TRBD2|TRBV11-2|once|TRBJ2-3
ASSSWTSASTDTQY
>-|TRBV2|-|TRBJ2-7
ASKMYEQY